Sequencing of this T cell receptor beta chain was carried out in a study of blood T cell repertoires in COVID-19. Looking at the study overall: PBMCs, B-cell-depleted T cells, or T cells were the source of the cDNA or gDNA that made up the material.

The CDR3 has 15 residues. CDR1 and CDR2 from the germline V gene are MNHEY and SVGAGI. Losses at the gene ends were 2 bases for V and 1 base for J; bases not matched to a gene: 0. TCRdb's table, derived via immunoSEQ multiplex PCR, lists solely in-frame clones and lacks some. The table shows 150,000 to 200,000 clones, with roughly nine tenths occurring only once. The gene calls are TRBV6-5 and TRBJ1-2; 11 nucleotides agree with TRBD1. The sample taken for sequencing was peripheral blood. The origin of this receptor is a woman in her sixties with COVID-19, enrolled during active disease. CDR3 protein: CASSYGTGGNYGYTF. The CDR3 coding sequence is TGTGCCAGCAGTTACGGGACAGGGGGTAACTATGGCTACACCTTC.